Detailed here is one TCR beta chain. This sample stems from a study of OX40 agonist ivuxolimab in advanced cancers. In the study overall: Partial responses were observed in three patients, of whom one had hepatocellular carcinoma and two had cutaneous melanoma.

The CDR3 is 15 amino acids. The germline V gene has CDR1 SGHRS and CDR2 YFSETQ. Trimming left V 1 base short and J 2 bases short, with 10 bases between. Profiling relied on immunoSEQ multiplex PCR, and the TCRdb table lists in-frame clones only, not all of them. The repertoire has approximately 15,000 clones, 80% of them found once; the top ten carry approximately 14%. This specimen was CD4+ or CD8+ T cells sorted from blood, taken in a trial of the OX40 agonist ivuxolimab. This sequence was found in an adult with an advanced solid tumor such as melanoma, head and neck, liver or kidney cancer. This chain connects TRBV5-1 to TRBJ1-5, with D tentatively TRBD1 (5 bases). CDR3 sequence (DNA): TGCGCCAGCAGCTTGACAGGTTTGGGCAATCAGCCCCAGCATTTT. Protein: CASSLTGLGNQPQHF.